Sequencing of this T cell receptor beta chain was carried out in a study of cytomegalovirus exposure and HLA in healthy donors. Study overall: The 120 or so validation repertoires were reported in a later analysis to have been generated on the same platform as the roughly 680 first-cohort repertoires.

The CDR3 has 15 residues. Germline values: CDR1 MNHEY, CDR2 SVGAGI. V shed 0 bases, J shed 2 bases, and the junction held 0 bases outside the gene matches. Findings of the study overall: A subsequent analysis found that TCR clusters from the first cohort also tended to co-occur in the approximately 130 validation repertoires, with 90% to 95% of cluster scores above 0.

About this clone: Antigen unknown. Other DNA sequences in the sample encode the same CDR3.

The assay was immunoSEQ multiplex PCR, and TCRdb's table has in-frame clones only and misses some. The top ten clones hold about 0.91% of a sample with some 330,000 clones, 70% to 90% of them seen once. The receptor was derived from a young woman in good health and CMV-seronegative. Sequenced input: PBMCs. V is TRBV6-5 and J is TRBJ2-7; 11 nucleotides line up with TRBD2. The CDR3 sequence is CASSYSSGRAYEQYF. Written as DNA, the CDR3 is TGTGCCAGCAGTTACTCTAGCGGGAGGGCCTACGAGCAGTACTTC.